The clone carrying this T cell receptor beta chain was detected ten times or more. Stated time point: patch test 2, 6 weeks after DPC sensitization. Treatment reported: therapeutic diphenylcyclopropenone sensitization with weekly scalp DPC. This CDR3 spans 16 amino acids. Looked up from germline, CDR1 is MNHNS and CDR2 is SASEGT. V shed 4 bases and J shed 2 bases, with 16 bases lying between them. The data belong to a study of human T cells and chemical hapten exposure. TCRdb itself ran the RACE reads through MiXCR, one entry per CDR3 protein. The table shows approximately 84,000 distinct CDR3 sequences, with around 10% occurring only once.

This chain uses TRBV6-1 with TRBJ2-3, with D uncertain. The sequencing here drew on whole blood, taken in connection with sensitization to the hapten diphenylcyclopropenone (DPC). The TCR comes from a man between 18 and 35 years old with alopecia areata. Some clones in this sample may be carry-over from other donors' samples. The CDR3 reads CASSVQANKVTDTQYF. Here the CDR3 DNA reads TGTGCCAGCAGTGTCCAAGCTAACAAGGTCACAGATACGCAGTATTTT.